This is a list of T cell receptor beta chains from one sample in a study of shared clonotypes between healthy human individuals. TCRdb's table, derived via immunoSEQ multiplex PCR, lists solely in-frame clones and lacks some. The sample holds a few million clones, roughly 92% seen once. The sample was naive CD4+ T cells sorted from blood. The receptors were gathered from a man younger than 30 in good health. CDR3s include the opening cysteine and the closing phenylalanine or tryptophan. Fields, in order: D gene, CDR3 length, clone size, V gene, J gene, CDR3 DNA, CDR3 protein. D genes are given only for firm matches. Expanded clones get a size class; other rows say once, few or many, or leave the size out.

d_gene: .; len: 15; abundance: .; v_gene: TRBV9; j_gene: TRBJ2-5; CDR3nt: TGTGCCAGCAGCGTAGGGGTCGGGGGACCGGAGACCCAGTACTTC; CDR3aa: CASSVGVGGPETQYF
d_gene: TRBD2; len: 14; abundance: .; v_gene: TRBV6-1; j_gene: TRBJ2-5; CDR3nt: TGTGCCAGCAGTGTTGCGGGGGGGTCGGGGACCCAGTACTTC; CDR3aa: CASSVAGGSGTQYF
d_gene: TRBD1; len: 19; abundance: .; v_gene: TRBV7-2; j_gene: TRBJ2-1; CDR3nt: TGTGCCAGCAGCTCCCCGGGACAGGGGATAAGCGGGTCATACAATGAGCAGTTCTTC; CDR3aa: CASSSPGQGISGSYNEQFF
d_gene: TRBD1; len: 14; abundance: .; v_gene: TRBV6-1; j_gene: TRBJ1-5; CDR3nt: TGTGCCAGCAGTCCGGACAGGGTTTATCAGCCCCAGCATTTT; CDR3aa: CASSPDRVYQPQHF
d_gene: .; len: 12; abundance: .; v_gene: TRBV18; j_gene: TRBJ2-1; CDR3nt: TGTGCCAGCTCGCCGCCTGGGAATGAGCAGTTCTTC; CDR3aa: CASSPPGNEQFF
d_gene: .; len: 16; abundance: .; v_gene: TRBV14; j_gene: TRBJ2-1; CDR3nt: TGTGCCAGCAGCCACCCGGGACTGGGAGGATACAATGAGCAGTTCTTC; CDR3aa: CASSHPGLGGYNEQFF
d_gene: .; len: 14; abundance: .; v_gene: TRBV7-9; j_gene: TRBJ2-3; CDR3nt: TGTGCCAGCAGCTTGGGCCGGGACACAGATACGCAGTATTTT; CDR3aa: CASSLGRDTDTQYF
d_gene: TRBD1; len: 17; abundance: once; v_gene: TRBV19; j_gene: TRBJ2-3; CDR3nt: TGTGCCAGTAGTGAGGACAGGGGGCCAGTTAGCACAGATACGCAGTATTTT; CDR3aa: CASSEDRGPVSTDTQYF
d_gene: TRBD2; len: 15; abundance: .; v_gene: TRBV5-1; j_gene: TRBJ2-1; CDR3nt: TGCGCCAGCAGCCGGACTAGCGGGAGCTACAATGAGCAGTTCTTC; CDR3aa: CASSRTSGSYNEQFF
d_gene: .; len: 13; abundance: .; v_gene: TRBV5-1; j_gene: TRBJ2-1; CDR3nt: TGCGCCAGCAGCCGTACAGGGGAGGATGAGCAGTTCTTC; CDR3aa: CASSRTGEDEQFF
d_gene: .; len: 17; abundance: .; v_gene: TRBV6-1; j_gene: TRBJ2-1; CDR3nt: TGTGCCAGCAGTGAAGCGCCACTCCTTCCGTGGAACAATGAGCAGTTCTTC; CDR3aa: CASSEAPLLPWNNEQFF
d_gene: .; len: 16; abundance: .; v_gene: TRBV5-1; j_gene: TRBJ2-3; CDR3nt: TGCGCCAGCAGCACCGCTCTGACAGGTAGCACAGATACGCAGTATTTT; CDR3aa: CASSTALTGSTDTQYF
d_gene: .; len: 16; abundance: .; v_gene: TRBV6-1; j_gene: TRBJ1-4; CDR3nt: TGTGCCAGCAGTGAAAGGGGCTGGCCTTCTAATGAAAAACTGTTTTTT; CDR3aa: CASSERGWPSNEKLFF
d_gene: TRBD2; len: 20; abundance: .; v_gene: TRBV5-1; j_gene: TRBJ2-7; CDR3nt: TGCGCCAGCAGCTTGGGACAGGGACTTGGTTTCGGCGGGGGGGCGGACGAGCAGTACTTC; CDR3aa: CASSLGQGLGFGGGADEQYF
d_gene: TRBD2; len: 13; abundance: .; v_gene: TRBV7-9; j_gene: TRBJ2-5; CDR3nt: TGTGCCAGCAGCTTAGGGCTAGCGGGGGGCCAGTACTTC; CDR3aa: CASSLGLAGGQYF
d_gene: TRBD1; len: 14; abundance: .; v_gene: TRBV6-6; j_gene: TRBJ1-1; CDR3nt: TGTGCCAGCCACCGGGACAGGGCCAACACTGAAGCTTTCTTT; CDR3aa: CASHRDRANTEAFF
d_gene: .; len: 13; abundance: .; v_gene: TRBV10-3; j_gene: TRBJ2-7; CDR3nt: TGTGCCATCAGTGATCTGGTATCTTACGAGCAGTACTTC; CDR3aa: CAISDLVSYEQYF
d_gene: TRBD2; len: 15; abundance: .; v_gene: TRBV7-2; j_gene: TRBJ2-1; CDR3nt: TGTGCCAGCAGCTTAGGGCTAGCGGGGGGGACCGAGCAGTTCTTC; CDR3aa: CASSLGLAGGTEQFF
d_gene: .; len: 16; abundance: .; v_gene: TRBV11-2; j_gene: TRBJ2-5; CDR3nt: TGTGCCAGCAGCTCTAGTAGGTCAGTCGTGCAAGAGACCCAGTACTTC; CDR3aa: CASSSSRSVVQETQYF
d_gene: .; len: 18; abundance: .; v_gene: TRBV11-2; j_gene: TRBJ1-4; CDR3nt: TGTGCCAGCAGCAACCGGGGCCTGGTGGGGCCAACTAATGAAAAACTGTTTTTT; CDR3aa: CASSNRGLVGPTNEKLFF
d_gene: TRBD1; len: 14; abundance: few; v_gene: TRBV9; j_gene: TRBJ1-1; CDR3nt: TGTGCCAGCAGCGTGGACAGGGTGGACACTGAAGCTTTCTTT; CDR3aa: CASSVDRVDTEAFF
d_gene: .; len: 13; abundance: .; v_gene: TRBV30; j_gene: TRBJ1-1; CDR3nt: TGTGCCTGGAACGGGGGAATGGACACTGAAGCTTTCTTT; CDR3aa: CAWNGGMDTEAFF
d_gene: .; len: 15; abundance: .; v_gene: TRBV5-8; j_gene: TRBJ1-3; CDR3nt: TGTGCCAGCAGCTGGGCGGGGGCCTCTGGAAACACCATATATTTT; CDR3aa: CASSWAGASGNTIYF
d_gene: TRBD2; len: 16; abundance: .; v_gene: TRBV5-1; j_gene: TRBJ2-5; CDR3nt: TGCGCCAGCAGCCTCCTAGCGGGAGCGGTGACAGAGACCCAGTACTTC; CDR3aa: CASSLLAGAVTETQYF
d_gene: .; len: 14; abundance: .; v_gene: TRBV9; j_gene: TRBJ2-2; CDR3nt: TGTGCCAGCAGCTTCGGACATGACACCGGGGAGCTGTTTTTT; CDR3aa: CASSFGHDTGELFF
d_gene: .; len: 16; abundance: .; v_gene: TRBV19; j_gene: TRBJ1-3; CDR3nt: TGTGCCAGTAGTACGACGACCACAGTCGCTGGAAACACCATATATTTT; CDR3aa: CASSTTTTVAGNTIYF
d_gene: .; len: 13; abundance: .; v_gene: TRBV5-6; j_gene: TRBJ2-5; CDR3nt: TGTGCCAGCAGCTTGGGAGCCCAAGAGACCCAGTACTTC; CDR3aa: CASSLGAQETQYF
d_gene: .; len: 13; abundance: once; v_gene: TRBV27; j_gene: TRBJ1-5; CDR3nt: TGTGCCAGCAGTTTTCGGGGTCGACAGCCCCAGCATTTT; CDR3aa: CASSFRGRQPQHF
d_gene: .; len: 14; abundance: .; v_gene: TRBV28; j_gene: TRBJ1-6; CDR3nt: TGTGCCAGCAGCCAGGGACAATATAGTTCACCCCTCCACTTT; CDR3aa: CASSQGQYSSPLHF
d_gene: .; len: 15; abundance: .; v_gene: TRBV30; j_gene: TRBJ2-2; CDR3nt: TGTGCCTGGAGTAGAGGGGGATGGCAGCTCGGGGAGCTGTTTTTT; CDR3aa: CAWSRGGWQLGELFF
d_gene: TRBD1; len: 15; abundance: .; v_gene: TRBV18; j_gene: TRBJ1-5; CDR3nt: TGTGCCAGCTCACCGGGACAGGGGGCCTATCAGCCCCAGCATTTT; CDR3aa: CASSPGQGAYQPQHF
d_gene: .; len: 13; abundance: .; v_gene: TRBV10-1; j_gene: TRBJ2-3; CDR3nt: TGCGCCAGCAGTGCGGGGGGCACGTATACGCAGTATTTT; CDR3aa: CASSAGGTYTQYF
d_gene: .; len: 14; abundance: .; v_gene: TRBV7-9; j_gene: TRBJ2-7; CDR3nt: TGTGCCAGCACCGAACTAACAGGGACGGACGAGCAGTACTTC; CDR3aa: CASTELTGTDEQYF
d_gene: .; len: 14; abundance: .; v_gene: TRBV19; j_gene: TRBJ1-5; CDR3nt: TGTGCCAGTAGTCTTCTAGGGGGTAACCAGCCCCAGCATTTT; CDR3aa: CASSLLGGNQPQHF
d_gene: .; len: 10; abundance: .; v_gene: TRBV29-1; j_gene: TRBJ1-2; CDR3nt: TGCAGCGTCCCAGACTATGGCTACACCTTC; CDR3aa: CSVPDYGYTF
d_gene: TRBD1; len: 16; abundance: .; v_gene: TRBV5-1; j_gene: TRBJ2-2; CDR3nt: TGCGCCAGCAGGCCAAGACAGGGGGCGAACACCGGGGAGCTGTTTTTT; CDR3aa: CASRPRQGANTGELFF
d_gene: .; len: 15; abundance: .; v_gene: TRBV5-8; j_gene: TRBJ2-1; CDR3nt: TGTGCCAGCAGTGGGGAGTACGGGATGAACAATGAGCAGTTCTTC; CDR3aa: CASSGEYGMNNEQFF
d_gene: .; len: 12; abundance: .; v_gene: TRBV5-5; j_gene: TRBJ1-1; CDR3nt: TGTGCCAGCAGCTTGCAGGACACTGAAGCTTTCTTT; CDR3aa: CASSLQDTEAFF
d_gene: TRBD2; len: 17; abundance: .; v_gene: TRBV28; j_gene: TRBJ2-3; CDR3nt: TGTGCCAGCAGCCAACCCGTGCGTAGCGGGGGGGCCGGGTCGCAGTATTTT; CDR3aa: CASSQPVRSGGAGSQYF
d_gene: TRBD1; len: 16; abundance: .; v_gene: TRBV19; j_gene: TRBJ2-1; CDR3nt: TGTGCCAGTAAAGGGACAGGGGAAAGCTCCTACAATGAGCAGTTCTTC; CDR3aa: CASKGTGESSYNEQFF
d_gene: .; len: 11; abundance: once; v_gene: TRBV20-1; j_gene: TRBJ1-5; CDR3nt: TGCAGTGCTTCCTCGGCGGAGCCCCAGCATTTT; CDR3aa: CSASSAEPQHF
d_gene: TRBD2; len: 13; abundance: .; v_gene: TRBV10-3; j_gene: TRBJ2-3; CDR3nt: TGTGCCATCAGACTAGCGGTCACAGATACGCAGTATTTT; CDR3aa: CAIRLAVTDTQYF
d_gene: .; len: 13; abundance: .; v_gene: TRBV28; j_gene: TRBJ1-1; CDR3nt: TGTGCCAGCAGCCGATGGGGGGTGACTGAAGCTTTCTTT; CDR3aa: CASSRWGVTEAFF
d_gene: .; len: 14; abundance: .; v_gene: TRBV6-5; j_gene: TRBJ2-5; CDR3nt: TGTGCCAGCAGAGACCAGGGGAGCGGGGAGACCCAGTACTTC; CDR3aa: CASRDQGSGETQYF
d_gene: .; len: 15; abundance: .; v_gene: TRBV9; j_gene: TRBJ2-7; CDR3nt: TGTGCCAGCAGCGTAGGGGACTCTATCTCCTACGAGCAGTACTTC; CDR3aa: CASSVGDSISYEQYF